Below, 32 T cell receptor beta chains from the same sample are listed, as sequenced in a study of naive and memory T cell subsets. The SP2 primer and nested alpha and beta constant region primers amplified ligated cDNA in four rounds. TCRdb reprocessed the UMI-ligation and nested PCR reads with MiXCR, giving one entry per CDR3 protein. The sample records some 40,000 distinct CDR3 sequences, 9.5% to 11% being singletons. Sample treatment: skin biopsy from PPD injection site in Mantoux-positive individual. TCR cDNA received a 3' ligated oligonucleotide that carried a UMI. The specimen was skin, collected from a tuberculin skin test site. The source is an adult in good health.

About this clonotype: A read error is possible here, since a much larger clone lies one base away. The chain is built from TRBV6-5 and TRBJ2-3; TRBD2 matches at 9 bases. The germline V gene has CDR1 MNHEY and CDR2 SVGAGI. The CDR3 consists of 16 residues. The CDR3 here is CASSNSAGGPSDTQYF. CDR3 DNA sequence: TGTGCCAGCAGTAACTCGGCGGGAGGGCCTTCCGATACGCAGTATTTT.

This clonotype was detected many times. The CDR3 here is CASRQRLSAKGRHNEQFF. CDR3 in DNA: TGTGCCAGCAGGCAAAGACTTAGCGCAAAGGGCCGCCACAATGAGCAGTTCTTC. The chain links TRBV28 to TRBJ2-1; D perhaps matches TRBD2 (5 bases). Germline assignment: CDR1 MDHEN and CDR2 SYDVKM. V was shortened by 6 bases and J by 5 bases, with 26 bases between the two germline ends. CDR3 size: 18 residues.

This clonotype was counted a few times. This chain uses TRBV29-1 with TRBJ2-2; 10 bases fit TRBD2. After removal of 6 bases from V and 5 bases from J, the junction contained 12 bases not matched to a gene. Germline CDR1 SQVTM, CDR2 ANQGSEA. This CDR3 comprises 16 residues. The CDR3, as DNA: TGCAGCGTGCGATCAGCGGGGGGGCTTAGGACCGGGGAGCTGTTTTTT. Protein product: CSVRSAGGLRTGELFF.

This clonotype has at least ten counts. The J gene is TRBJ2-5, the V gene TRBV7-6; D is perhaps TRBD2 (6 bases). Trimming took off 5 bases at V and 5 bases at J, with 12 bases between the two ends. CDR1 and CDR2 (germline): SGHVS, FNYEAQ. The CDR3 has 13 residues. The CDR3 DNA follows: TGTGCCAGCAGCCCATACCGGGGGGAGACCCAGTACTTC. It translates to CASSPYRGETQYF.

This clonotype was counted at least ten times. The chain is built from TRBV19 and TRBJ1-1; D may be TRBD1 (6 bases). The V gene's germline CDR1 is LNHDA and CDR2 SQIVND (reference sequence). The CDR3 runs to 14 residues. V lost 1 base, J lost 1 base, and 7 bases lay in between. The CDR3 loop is CASSIGGANTEAFF. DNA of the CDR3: TGTGCCAGTAGTATAGGGGGGGCGAACACTGAAGCTTTCTTT.

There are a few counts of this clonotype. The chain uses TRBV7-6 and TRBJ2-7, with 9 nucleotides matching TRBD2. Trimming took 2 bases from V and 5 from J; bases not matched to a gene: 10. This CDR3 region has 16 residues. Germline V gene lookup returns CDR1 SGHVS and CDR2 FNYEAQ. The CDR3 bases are TGTGCCAGCAGCTTAATTGTGGGCGGGGGGGCCCACGAGCAGTACTTC. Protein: CASSLIVGGGAHEQYF.

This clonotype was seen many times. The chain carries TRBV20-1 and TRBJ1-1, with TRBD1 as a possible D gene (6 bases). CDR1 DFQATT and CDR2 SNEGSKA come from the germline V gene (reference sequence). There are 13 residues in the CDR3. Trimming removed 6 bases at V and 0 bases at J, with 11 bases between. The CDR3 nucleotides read TGCAGTGCCAGTGGACAGTTGAACACTGAAGCTTTCTTT. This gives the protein CSASGQLNTEAFF.

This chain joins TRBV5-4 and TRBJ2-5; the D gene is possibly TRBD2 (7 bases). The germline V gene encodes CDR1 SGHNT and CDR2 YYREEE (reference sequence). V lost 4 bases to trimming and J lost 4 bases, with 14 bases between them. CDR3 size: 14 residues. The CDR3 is CASSIAGARETQYF. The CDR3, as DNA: TGTGCCAGCAGCATCGCGGGGGCTAGAGAGACCCAGTACTTC.

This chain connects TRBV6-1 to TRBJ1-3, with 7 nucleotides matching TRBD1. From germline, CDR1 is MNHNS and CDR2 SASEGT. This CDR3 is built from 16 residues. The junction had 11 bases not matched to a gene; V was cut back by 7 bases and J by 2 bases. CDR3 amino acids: CASKGQDTTPGNTIYF. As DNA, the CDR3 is TGTGCCAGCAAAGGACAGGACACGACTCCTGGAAACACCATATATTTT.

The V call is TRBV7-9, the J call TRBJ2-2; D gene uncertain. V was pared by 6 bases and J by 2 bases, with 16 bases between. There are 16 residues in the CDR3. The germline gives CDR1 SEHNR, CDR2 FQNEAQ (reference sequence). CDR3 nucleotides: TGTGCCAGCAGTCAATTTTGGCAATTCAACACCGGGGAGCTGTTTTTT. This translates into CASSQFWQFNTGELFF.

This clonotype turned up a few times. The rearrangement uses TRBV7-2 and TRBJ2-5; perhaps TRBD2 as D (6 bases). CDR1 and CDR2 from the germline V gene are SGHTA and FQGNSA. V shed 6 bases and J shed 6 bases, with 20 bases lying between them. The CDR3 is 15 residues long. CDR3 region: CASRSGTGELKTQYF. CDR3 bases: TGTGCCAGCAGGTCGGGGACGGGAGAGTTAAAGACCCAGTACTTC.

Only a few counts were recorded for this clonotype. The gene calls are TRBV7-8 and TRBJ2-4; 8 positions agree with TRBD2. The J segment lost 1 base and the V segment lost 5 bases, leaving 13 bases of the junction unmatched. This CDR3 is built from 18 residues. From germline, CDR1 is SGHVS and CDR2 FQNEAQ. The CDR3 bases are TGTGCCAGCAGCCGTACCCGTGGGACTAGAGAGGCCAAAAACATTCAGTACTTC. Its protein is CASSRTRGTREAKNIQYF. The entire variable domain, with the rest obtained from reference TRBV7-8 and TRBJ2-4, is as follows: GAGVSQSPRYKVAKRGQDVALRCDPISGHVSLFWYQQALGQGPEFLTYFQNEAQLDKSGLPSDRFFAERPEGSVSTLKIQRTQQEDSAVYLCASSRTRGTREAKNIQYFGAGTRLSVL.

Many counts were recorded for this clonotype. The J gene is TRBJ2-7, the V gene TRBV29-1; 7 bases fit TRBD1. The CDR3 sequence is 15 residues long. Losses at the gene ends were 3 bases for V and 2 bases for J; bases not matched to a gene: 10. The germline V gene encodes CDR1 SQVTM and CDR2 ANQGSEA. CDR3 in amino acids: CSVEWAEGQPYEQYF. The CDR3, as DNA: TGCAGCGTTGAGTGGGCCGAGGGACAGCCCTACGAGCAGTACTTC.

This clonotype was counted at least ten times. This chain's CDR3 is CASQPGAMWTQPQHF. The CDR3, as DNA: TGTGCCAGTCAACCCGGGGCGATGTGGACTCAGCCCCAGCATTTT. V usage is TRBV19 and J usage is TRBJ1-5; possible D gene TRBD1, 5 bases. This CDR3 has 15 residues. The germline V gene has CDR1 LNHDA and CDR2 SQIVND (reference sequence). V lost 8 bases and J 6 bases, leaving 20 bases between the germline ends.

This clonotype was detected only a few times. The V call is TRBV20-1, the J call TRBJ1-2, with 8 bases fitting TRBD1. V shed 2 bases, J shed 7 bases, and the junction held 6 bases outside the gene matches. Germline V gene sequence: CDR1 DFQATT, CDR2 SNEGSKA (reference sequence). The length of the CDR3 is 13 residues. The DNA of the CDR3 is TGCAGTGCTAGACCCACAGGGGGTAGTGGCTACACCTTC. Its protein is CSARPTGGSGYTF.

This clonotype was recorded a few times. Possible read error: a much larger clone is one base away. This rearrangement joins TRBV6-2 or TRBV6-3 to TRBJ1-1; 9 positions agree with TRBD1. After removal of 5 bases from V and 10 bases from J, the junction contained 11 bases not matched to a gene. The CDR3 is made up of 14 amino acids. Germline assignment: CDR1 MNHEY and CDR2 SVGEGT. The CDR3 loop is CASSTRTGAGGAFF. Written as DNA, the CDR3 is TGTGCCAGCAGTACCCGGACAGGGGCGGGTGGAGCTTTCTTT.

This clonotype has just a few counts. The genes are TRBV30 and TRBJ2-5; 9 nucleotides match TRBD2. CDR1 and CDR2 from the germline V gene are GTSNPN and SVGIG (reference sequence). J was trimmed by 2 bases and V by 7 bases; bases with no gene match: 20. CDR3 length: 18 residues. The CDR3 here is CASTPSGARTLKQETQYF. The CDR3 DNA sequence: TGTGCCTCGACTCCTAGCGGGGCAAGGACCCTAAAACAAGAGACCCAGTACTTC.

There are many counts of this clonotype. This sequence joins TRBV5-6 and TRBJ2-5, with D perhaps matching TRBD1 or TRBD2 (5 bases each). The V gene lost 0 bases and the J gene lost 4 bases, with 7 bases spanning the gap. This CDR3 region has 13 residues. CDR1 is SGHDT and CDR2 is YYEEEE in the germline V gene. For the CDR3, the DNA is TGTGCCAGCAGCTTGGCCGGGACAGAGACCCAGTACTTC. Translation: CASSLAGTETQYF.

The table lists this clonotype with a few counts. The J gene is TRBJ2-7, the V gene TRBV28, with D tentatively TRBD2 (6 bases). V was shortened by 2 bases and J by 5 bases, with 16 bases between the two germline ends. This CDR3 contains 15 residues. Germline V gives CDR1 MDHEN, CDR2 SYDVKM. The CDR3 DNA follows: TGTGCCAGCAGTTTAAGGCGGGAAAGTTCCCACGAGCAGTACTTC. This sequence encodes CASSLRRESSHEQYF.

The CDR3 loop is CASSSINQPQHF. Here the CDR3 DNA reads TGTGCCAGCAGTTCTATAAATCAGCCCCAGCATTTT. The chain employs TRBV28 and TRBJ1-5; D ambiguous. In germline, CDR1 is MDHEN, CDR2 SYDVKM. The length of the CDR3 is 12 residues. Trimming cost V 4 bases and J 4 bases, with 5 bases left between them.

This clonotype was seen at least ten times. CDR3 in DNA: TGCAGCGTAGCGGGGACTAGCGGGATAAGCACAGATACGCAGTATTTT. Translation gives CSVAGTSGISTDTQYF. The gene calls are TRBV29-1 and TRBJ2-3; TRBD2 matches at 13 bases. The CDR3 is made up of 16 amino acids. The trim removed 6 bases at V and 0 bases at J, leaving 6 bases unmatched. Germline V gene data show CDR1 as SQVTM and CDR2 as ANQGSEA.

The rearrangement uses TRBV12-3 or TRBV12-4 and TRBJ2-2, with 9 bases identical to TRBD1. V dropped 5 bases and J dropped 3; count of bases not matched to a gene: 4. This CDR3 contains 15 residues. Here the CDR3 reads CASSARDRDTGELFF. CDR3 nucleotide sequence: TGTGCCAGCAGTGCCCGGGACAGGGACACCGGGGAGCTGTTTTTT.

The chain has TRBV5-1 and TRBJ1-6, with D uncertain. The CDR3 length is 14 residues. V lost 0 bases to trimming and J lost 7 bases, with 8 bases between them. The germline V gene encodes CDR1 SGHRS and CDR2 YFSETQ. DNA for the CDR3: TGCGCCAGCAGCTTGGGTGACCGAAATTCACCCCTCCACTTT. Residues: CASSLGDRNSPLHF.

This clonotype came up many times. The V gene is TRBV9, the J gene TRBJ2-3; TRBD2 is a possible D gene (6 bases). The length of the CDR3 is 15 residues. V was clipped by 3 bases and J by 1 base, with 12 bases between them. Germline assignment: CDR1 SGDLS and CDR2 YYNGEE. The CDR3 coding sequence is TGTGCCAGCAGCGCTGAAGCGGGCCGCACAGATACGCAGTATTTT. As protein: CASSAEAGRTDTQYF.

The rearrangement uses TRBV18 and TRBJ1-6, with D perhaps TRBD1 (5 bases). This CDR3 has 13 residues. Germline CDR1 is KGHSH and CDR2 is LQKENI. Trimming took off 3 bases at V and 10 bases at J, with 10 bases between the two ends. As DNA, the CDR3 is TGTGCCAGCTCACCCGACAGAGGATCACCCCTCCACTTT. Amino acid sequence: CASSPDRGSPLHF.

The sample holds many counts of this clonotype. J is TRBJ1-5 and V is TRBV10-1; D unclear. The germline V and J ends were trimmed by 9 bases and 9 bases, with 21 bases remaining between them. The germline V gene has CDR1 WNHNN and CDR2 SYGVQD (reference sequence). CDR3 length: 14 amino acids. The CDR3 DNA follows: TGCGCCAGAAGAACGGGAGGGCCACTAGGGCCCCAGCATTTT. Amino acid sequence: CARRTGGPLGPQHF.

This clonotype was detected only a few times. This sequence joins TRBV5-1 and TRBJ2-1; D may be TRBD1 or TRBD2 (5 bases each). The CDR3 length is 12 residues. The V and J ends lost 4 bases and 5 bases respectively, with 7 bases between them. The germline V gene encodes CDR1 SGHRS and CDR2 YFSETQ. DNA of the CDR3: TGCGCCAGCAGCAGGGGAGACAATGAGCAGTTCTTC. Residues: CASSRGDNEQFF.

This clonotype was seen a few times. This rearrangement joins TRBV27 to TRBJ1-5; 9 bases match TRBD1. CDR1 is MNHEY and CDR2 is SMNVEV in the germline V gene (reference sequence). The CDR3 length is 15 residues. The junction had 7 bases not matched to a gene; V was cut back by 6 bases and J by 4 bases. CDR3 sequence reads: CASRGQGRGNQPQHF. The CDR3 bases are TGTGCCAGCAGGGGACAGGGACGGGGAAATCAGCCCCAGCATTTT.

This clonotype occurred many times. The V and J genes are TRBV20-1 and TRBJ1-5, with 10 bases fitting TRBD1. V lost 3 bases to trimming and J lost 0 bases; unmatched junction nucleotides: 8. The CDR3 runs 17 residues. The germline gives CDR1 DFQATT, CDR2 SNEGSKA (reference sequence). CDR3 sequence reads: CSARERGQGYSNQPQHF. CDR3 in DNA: TGCAGTGCTAGGGAAAGGGGACAGGGGTATAGCAATCAGCCCCAGCATTTT.

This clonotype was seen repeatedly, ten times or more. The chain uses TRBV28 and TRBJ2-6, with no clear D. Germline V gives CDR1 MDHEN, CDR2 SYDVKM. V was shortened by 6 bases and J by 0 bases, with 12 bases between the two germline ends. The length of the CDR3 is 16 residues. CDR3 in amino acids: CASRTPKDSGANVLTF. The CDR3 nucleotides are TGTGCCAGCAGGACCCCGAAGGACTCTGGGGCCAACGTCCTGACTTTC.

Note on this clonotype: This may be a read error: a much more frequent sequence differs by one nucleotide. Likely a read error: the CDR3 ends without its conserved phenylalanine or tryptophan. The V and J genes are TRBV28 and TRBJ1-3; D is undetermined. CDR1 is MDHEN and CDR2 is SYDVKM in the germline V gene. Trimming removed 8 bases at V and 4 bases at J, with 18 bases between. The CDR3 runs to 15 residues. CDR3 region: CASGLGLAGGNTIYL. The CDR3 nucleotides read TGTGCCAGCGGGCTTGGATTGGCGGGGGGAAACACCATATATCTT.

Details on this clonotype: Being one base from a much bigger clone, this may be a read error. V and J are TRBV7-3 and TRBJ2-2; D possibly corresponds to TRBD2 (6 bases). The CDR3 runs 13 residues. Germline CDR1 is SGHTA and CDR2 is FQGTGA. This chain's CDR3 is CASQKPGTGEVFF. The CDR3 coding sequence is TGTGCCAGCCAGAAACCAGGGACCGGGGAGGTGTTTTTT. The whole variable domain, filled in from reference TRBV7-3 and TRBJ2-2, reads GAGVSQTPSNKVTEKGKYVELRCDPISGHTALYWYRQSLGQGPEFLIYFQGTGAADDSGLPNDRFFAVRPEGSVSTLKIQRTERGDSAVYLCASQKPGTGEVFFGEGSRLTVL.